These 31 T cell receptor beta chains were all obtained from the same sample, sequenced in a study of blood T cell repertoires in COVID-19 (dated by TCRdb to 2018 to 2021). Library method: the immunoSEQ multiplex PCR assay. TCRdb took this table from immuneACCESS and kept in-frame rearrangements with V and J called. Such tables lack part of the clones; where checked against another copy, unresolved V genes explain under half of the gap, and the rest is unexplained. The sample table lists under 300,000 clones, roughly nine tenths of them with a count of one. Approximately 12% of the sample is in the top ten clones. The sequenced material came from peripheral blood. Receptors originate from a woman aged 25 to 39 with COVID-19, enrolled during active disease.

The genes are TRBV7-8 and TRBJ2-4, with 7 bases aligning to TRBD1. V gave up 5 bases and J gave up 0 bases; unmatched junction bases: 7. Germline-derived CDR1 and CDR2 are SGHVS and FQNEAQ. The CDR3 runs 16 residues. The CDR3 nucleotides read TGTGCCAGCAGCCTTCCCAACAGGGGAGCCAAAAACATTCAGTACTTC. It specifies CASSLPNRGAKNIQYF.

This chain uses TRBV5-1 with TRBJ2-1; D might be TRBD2 (5 bases). The CDR3 runs to 15 residues. Trimming took 0 bases from V and 5 from J, leaving 12 bases between them. CDR1 SGHRS and CDR2 YFSETQ come from the germline V gene. CDR3 protein: CASSLGASLNNEQFF. The DNA of the CDR3 is TGCGCCAGCAGCTTGGGCGCTAGCCTTAACAATGAGCAGTTCTTC.

V is TRBV6-5 and J is TRBJ2-7; no clear D. The CDR3 length is 13 residues. Germline V lookup: CDR1 MNHEY, CDR2 SVGAGI. The V end lost 6 bases, the J end lost 4 bases, and 13 bases lay between the germline ends. CDR3 protein: CASRSLTPYEQYF. The CDR3 DNA follows: TGTGCCAGCAGGAGTCTTACGCCGTACGAGCAGTACTTC.

This rearrangement joins TRBV24-1 to TRBJ2-3; D may be TRBD2 (5 bases). The CDR3 totals 17 residues. Germline CDR1 KGHDR, CDR2 SFDVKD. V lost 6 bases, J lost 6 bases, and 24 bases lay in between. CDR3 region: CATSFNSPAGISDTQYF. The CDR3 DNA reads TGTGCCACCAGTTTTAATTCACCGGCGGGCATTTCGGATACGCAGTATTTT.

This clone was observed at least ten times. The rearrangement joins TRBV19 to TRBJ2-2; the match to TRBD1 covers 7 bases. The trim removed 6 bases at V and 5 bases at J, leaving 6 bases unmatched. The CDR3 consists of 14 residues. The germline V gene has CDR1 LNHDA and CDR2 SQIVND (reference sequence). The CDR3 loop reads CASRPLQGTGELFF. Here the CDR3 DNA reads TGTGCCAGTAGGCCCTTACAGGGGACCGGGGAGCTGTTTTTT.

The J gene is TRBJ1-1, the V gene TRBV3-1 (or the pseudogene TRBV3-2); weak D call: TRBD1 (5 bases). The V end lost 3 bases, the J end lost 1 base, and 12 bases lay between the germline ends. The length of the CDR3 is 15 residues. The V gene's germline CDR1 is LGHDT and CDR2 YNNKEL (reference sequence). The CDR3 DNA follows: TGTGCCAGCAGCCATGCTGGGACTGGGAACACTGAAGCTTTCTTT. Amino acid sequence: CASSHAGTGNTEAFF.

This chain links TRBV15 with TRBJ2-2; D remains ambiguous. V was clipped by 2 bases and J by 0 bases, with 13 bases between them. Germline values: CDR1 LNHNV, CDR2 YYDKDF (reference sequence). The CDR3 covers 17 residues. CDR3 in amino acids: CATSRTPWAANTGELFF. CDR3 in DNA: TGTGCCACCAGCAGAACTCCTTGGGCCGCGAACACCGGGGAGCTGTTTTTT.

The chain has TRBV7-9 and TRBJ2-2; no clear D gene. The ends were cut back, 2 bases at V and 5 bases at J, with 15 bases in the middle. From germline, CDR1 is SEHNR and CDR2 FQNEAQ (reference sequence). The CDR3 is made up of 16 amino acids. The CDR3 DNA reads as TGTGCCAGCAGCTTATTGTCTAGGATTAGGACCGGGGAGCTGTTTTTT. It translates to CASSLLSRIRTGELFF.

The chain carries TRBV7-9 and TRBJ1-1; D gene unclear. This CDR3 contains 12 residues. Germline assignment: CDR1 SEHNR and CDR2 FQNEAQ (reference sequence). V lost 3 bases, J lost 10 bases, and 12 bases lay in between. In DNA form, the CDR3 reads TGTGCCAGCAGCTTTGGGTCGTCGGGAGCTTTCTTT. Residues: CASSFGSSGAFF.

The V gene is TRBV6-5, the J gene TRBJ2-5, with a possible D match to TRBD2 (7 bases). V dropped 0 bases and J dropped 5 bases, with 13 bases sitting between them. The CDR3 totals 15 residues. Per germline, CDR1 MNHEY and CDR2 SVGAGI. CDR3 region: CASSYSIGGPETQYF. The CDR3 DNA reads as TGTGCCAGCAGTTACTCTATCGGGGGGCCGGAGACCCAGTACTTC.

The gene calls are TRBV5-1 and TRBJ1-2; 9 bases are a match to TRBD1. With V trimmed by 5 bases and J by 6 bases, 5 bases remained unmatched. Germline values: CDR1 SGHRS, CDR2 YFSETQ. The CDR3 has 13 amino acids. The CDR3 here is CASSSGQGNGYTF. CDR3 sequence (DNA): TGCGCCAGCAGTTCCGGACAGGGGAATGGCTACACCTTC.

The rearrangement links TRBV6-2 or TRBV6-3 to TRBJ2-3, with TRBD1 matching over 8 bases. This CDR3 has 16 amino acids. The germline V gene encodes CDR1 MNHEY and CDR2 SVGEGT. The V and J ends lost 4 bases and 1 base, in that order; junction bases with no gene match: 7. This chain's CDR3 is CASSLLGQGRTDTQYF. The CDR3 DNA is TGTGCCAGCAGTTTGCTCGGACAGGGCCGCACAGATACGCAGTATTTT.

The J gene is TRBJ1-5, the V gene TRBV19, with TRBD1 identical over 10 bases. CDR1 and CDR2 from the germline V gene are LNHDA and SQIVND (reference sequence). This CDR3 spans 14 amino acids. V lost 10 bases and J lost 6; bases outside the gene matches: 9. CDR3 in DNA: TGTGCCATTGGCGACAGGGGGCGTCGTCAGCCCCAGCATTTT. Translation: CAIGDRGRRQPQHF.

This sequence joins TRBV11-3 and TRBJ2-5, with TRBD2 matching over 8 bases. This CDR3 has 16 residues. Germline-derived CDR1 and CDR2 are SGHNT and YENEEA. The ends lost 5 bases at V and 2 bases at J; junction bases unmatched: 10. Here the CDR3 reads CASSRSGGVRQETQYF. Here the CDR3 DNA reads TGTGCCAGCAGCCGCTCGGGGGGGGTCCGGCAAGAGACCCAGTACTTC.

The CDR3 DNA is TGCGCCAGCAGTGCTAGCACAGGGGTCGATGAAGCTTTCTTT. It encodes CASSASTGVDEAFF. The rearrangement uses TRBV10-1 and TRBJ1-1; 7 bases align to TRBD1. Trimming cost V 4 bases and J 7 bases; bases outside gene matches: 9. This CDR3 comprises 14 residues. Germline loops: CDR1 WNHNN, CDR2 SYGVQD (reference sequence).

The V call is TRBV27, the J call TRBJ2-1; tentative D call: TRBD1 (6 bases). The germline V gene encodes CDR1 MNHEY and CDR2 SMNVEV (reference sequence). The CDR3 runs to 15 residues. The V gene lost 3 bases and the J gene lost 0 bases, with 9 bases spanning the gap. The CDR3 DNA reads as TGTGCCAGCAGTTTGACAGGCCTCTCCTACAATGAGCAGTTCTTC. Translation: CASSLTGLSYNEQFF.

The V gene is TRBV2, the J gene TRBJ1-3, with TRBD1 as a possible D gene (5 bases). Trimming removed 2 bases at V and 1 base at J, with 9 bases between. This CDR3 is built from 15 residues. CDR1 SNHLY and CDR2 FYNNEI come from the germline V gene. The chain's CDR3 is CASSEIQGSGNTIYF. CDR3 in DNA: TGTGCCAGCAGTGAAATTCAGGGATCTGGAAACACCATATATTTT. The full variable domain, in which reference TRBV2 and TRBJ1-3 provide the parts outside the CDR3, is EPEVTQTPSHQVTQMGQEVILRCVPISNHLYFYWYRQILGQKVEFLVSFYNNEISEKSEIFDDQFSVERPDGSNFTLKIRSTKLEDSAMYFCASSEIQGSGNTIYFGEGSWLTVV.

V and J are TRBV12-3 or TRBV12-4 and TRBJ1-1, with 9 positions matching TRBD1. Germline trimming cut 5 bases from V and 4 bases from J; bases unmatched to any gene: 2. There are 13 residues in the CDR3. The CDR3 here is CASSKDRGTEAFF. The CDR3 DNA reads as TGTGCCAGCAGTAAGGACAGGGGCACTGAAGCTTTCTTT.

This chain links TRBV19 with TRBJ2-1, with D maybe TRBD2 (6 bases). The CDR3 loop spans 11 amino acids. The V gene's germline CDR1 is LNHDA and CDR2 SQIVND (reference sequence). V lost 5 bases and J 12 bases, leaving 11 bases between the germline ends. CDR3 coding DNA: TGTGCCAGTAGTCCGGGGACTCTGCAGTTCTTC. This translates into CASSPGTLQFF.

Note on this clone: Germline and junction disagree at one end, which may indicate a read error. CDR3 in DNA: TGTGCCAGTAGTGAAGTGAGGTATCGACAGGGGGCTCGGGGCTACACCTTC. This sequence encodes CASSEVRYRQGARGYTF. The chain uses TRBV6-1 and TRBJ1-2, with TRBD1 identical over 10 bases. The germline CDR1 and CDR2 sequences are MNHNS and SASEGT. CDR3 size: 17 residues.

This sequence joins TRBV6-5 and TRBJ1-6; TRBD1 matches 10 bases. The CDR3 length is 15 residues. Germline CDR1 MNHEY, CDR2 SVGAGI. Unmatched junction bases numbered 4, after V lost 4 bases and J lost 7 bases. CDR3 DNA sequence: TGTGCCAGCAGTTGGGGGGACAGGGGCAATTCACCCCTCCACTTT. It codes for CASSWGDRGNSPLHF.

This chain connects TRBV18 to TRBJ1-5, with D hard to call. Germline assignment: CDR1 KGHSH and CDR2 LQKENI. Between the trimmed V and J ends, which lost 5 bases and 1 base, there was a span of 21 bases. This CDR3 is built from 18 residues. CDR3 DNA sequence: TGTGCCAGCTCATCTATGACCCCGGCGAGCGGGAGCAATCAGCCCCAGCATTTT. Residues: CASSSMTPASGSNQPQHF.

The chain couples TRBV29-1 to TRBJ2-4; TRBD2 aligns across 7 bases. Unmatched junction bases numbered 8, after V lost 6 bases and J lost 9 bases. The length of the CDR3 is 12 residues. CDR1 is SQVTM and CDR2 is ANQGSEA in the germline V gene. CDR3 amino acids: CSVSGWEGIQYF. CDR3 in DNA: TGCAGCGTGTCCGGCTGGGAGGGCATTCAGTACTTC. The whole variable domain, filled in from reference TRBV29-1 and TRBJ2-4, reads SAVISQKPSRDICQRGTSLTIQCQVDSQVTMMFWYRQQPGQSLTLIATANQGSEATYESGFVIDKFPISRPNLTFSTLTVSNMSPEDSSIYLCSVSGWEGIQYFGAGTRLSVL.

This chain links TRBV27 with TRBJ1-2; 8 positions agree with TRBD1. CDR3 length: 15 amino acids. Unmatched junction bases numbered 11, after V lost 3 bases and J lost 8 bases. CDR1 and CDR2 (germline): MNHEY, SMNVEV (reference sequence). The CDR3 sequence is CASSFGRQGAQGYTF. CDR3 in DNA: TGTGCCAGCAGTTTCGGGAGGCAGGGGGCTCAGGGCTACACCTTC.

This sequence joins TRBV29-1 and TRBJ1-5; D is perhaps TRBD1 (6 bases). Per germline, CDR1 SQVTM and CDR2 ANQGSEA. The CDR3 runs to 14 residues. The V and J ends lost 4 bases and 5 bases respectively, with 15 bases between them. The CDR3 protein is CSVAFQGLHQPQHF. In DNA form, the CDR3 reads TGCAGCGTTGCTTTCCAGGGGCTCCATCAGCCCCAGCATTTT.

V and J are TRBV2 and TRBJ2-7; TRBD2 might be the D (5 bases). Trimming took off 6 bases at V and 0 bases at J, with 15 bases between the two ends. Germline-derived CDR1 and CDR2 are SNHLY and FYNNEI. This CDR3 is built from 15 residues. CDR3 sequence: CASREEGSLSYEQYF. The CDR3 coding sequence is TGTGCCAGCAGAGAGGAAGGGAGCCTCTCCTACGAGCAGTACTTC.

The rearrangement uses TRBV5-8 and TRBJ1-1; D gene unclear. Germline V gene lookup returns CDR1 SGHTS and CDR2 YDEGEE. The CDR3 runs 16 residues. Trimming took off 8 bases at V and 0 bases at J, with 20 bases between the two ends. CDR3: CASHAWVAGMNTEAFF. The CDR3 DNA sequence: TGTGCCAGTCATGCATGGGTGGCGGGGATGAACACTGAAGCTTTCTTT. Together with reference TRBV5-8 and TRBJ1-1, the CDR3 gives the full variable domain: EAGVTQSPTHLIKTRGQQATLRCSPISGHTSVYWYQQALGLGLQFLLWYDEGEERNRGNFPPRFSGRQFPNYSSELNVNALELEDSALYLCASHAWVAGMNTEAFFGQGTRLTVV.

This clone was counted a few times. The V and J genes are TRBV15 and TRBJ1-4; maybe TRBD1 (5 bases). V gave up 7 bases and J gave up 4 bases, with 19 bases separating them. The CDR3 runs 16 residues. Germline CDR1 reads LNHNV; CDR2 reads YYDKDF (reference sequence). This CDR3 is CATTGGIPVFNEKLFF. As DNA, the CDR3 is TGTGCCACCACCGGGGGAATCCCAGTCTTTAATGAAAAACTGTTTTTT.

This clone was recorded only once. The rearrangement joins TRBV19 to TRBJ1-3; D is perhaps TRBD1 (5 bases). The ends were cut back, 6 bases at V and 0 bases at J, with 21 bases in the middle. Per the germline V gene, CDR1 is LNHDA and CDR2 is SQIVND (reference sequence). The CDR3 spans 18 residues. CDR3 nucleotide sequence: TGTGCCAGTAGCCCGCTAGTAGGGACTTTCTACTCTGGAAACACCATATATTTT. Translated: CASSPLVGTFYSGNTIYF.

This chain uses TRBV7-8 with TRBJ2-3, with 11 bases matching TRBD2. This CDR3 spans 15 amino acids. After removal of 3 bases from V and 6 bases from J, the junction contained 5 bases not matched to a gene. Germline CDR1 and CDR2: SGHVS and FQNEAQ. The CDR3: CASSFSGGAWDTQYF. DNA for the CDR3: TGTGCCAGCAGCTTTAGCGGGGGGGCCTGGGATACGCAGTATTTT.

In regard to this clone: This sample includes further DNA sequences coding for the same CDR3. The chain carries TRBV27 and TRBJ2-7; D gene ambiguous. The CDR3 contains 13 residues. In germline, CDR1 is MNHEY, CDR2 SMNVEV (reference sequence). The V end lost 3 bases, the J end lost 1 base, and 7 bases lay between the germline ends. For the CDR3, the DNA is TGTGCCAGCAGTTTTTCAGGTTCCTACGAGCAGTACTTC. It is translated as CASSFSGSYEQYF.